This T cell receptor (beta chain) appears in the sequencing data of a study of graft-versus-host responses after intestinal transplantation. Study-level information: Grafts were multivisceral, liver-intestinal, or isolated intestinal. Every transplant recipient was induced with anti-thymocyte globulin, then maintained on tacrolimus and steroids for about three years.

For this clone: Its antigen is as yet unknown.

Study-wide results and limits: GvH clones detected in recipient marrow included some appearing first in ileum or blood.

Trimming shortened V by 6 bases and J by 2 bases, and 10 bases separated the two germline ends. The CDR3 runs to 13 residues. Germline CDR1 reads KGHSH; CDR2 reads LQKENI. Generated by immunoSEQ multiplex PCR, the TCRdb table keeps only in-frame clones and is missing some. Of roughly 110,000 clones listed, over 80% were seen once; the top ten hold about 0.7%. The origin of this receptor is a human donor who was the organ donor for an intestinal transplant. V gene TRBV18 combines with J gene TRBJ1-2; possibly TRBD1 for D (6 bases). Sequenced material: unstimulated CD4+ T cells sorted from spleen or lymph node cells, taken before transplant. The CDR3 reads CASSLDRNYGYTF. CDR3 nucleotide sequence: TGTGCCAGCTCCCTAGACAGGAACTATGGCTACACCTTC.